Below, 30 T cell receptor beta chains from the same sample are listed, as sequenced in a study of shared clonotypes between healthy human individuals. CD45RO-negative, CCR7-selected cells formed the naive CD8 fraction, which excluded terminally differentiated effector memory CD45RA+ cells. Sequenced by immunoSEQ multiplex PCR; TCRdb stores in-frame clones only, minus some. In the table there are about 2 million clones, about 95% of which are singletons. The material sequenced was naive CD8+ T cells sorted from blood. The receptors were gathered from a man aged 18-30 years in good health.

The V gene is TRBV25-1, the J gene TRBJ2-1; 7 bases map to TRBD2. After removal of 4 bases from V and 7 bases from J, the junction contained 7 bases not matched to a gene. From germline, CDR1 is MGHDK and CDR2 SYGVNS. CDR3 length: 14 amino acids. In DNA, the CDR3 is TGTGCCAGCAGTGGAGTGGAAGCGGGGAATGAGCAGTTCTTC. Protein product: CASSGVEAGNEQFF. The whole variable domain, remainder taken from reference TRBV25-1 and TRBJ2-1, is EADIYQTPRYLVIGTGKKITLECSQTMGHDKMYWYQQDPGMELHLIHYSYGVNSTEKGDLSSESTVSRIRTEHFPLTLESARPSHTSQYLCASSGVEAGNEQFFGPGTRLTVL.

The rearrangement links TRBV4-1 to TRBJ2-7; tentative D call: TRBD2 (5 bases). Germline V gives CDR1 MGHRA, CDR2 YSYEKL. This CDR3 spans 18 amino acids. Trimming took off 0 bases at V and 0 bases at J, with 18 bases between the two ends. Here the CDR3 reads CASSQERVSGLASYEQYF. Here the CDR3 DNA reads TGCGCCAGCAGCCAAGAAAGGGTGAGCGGTCTAGCCTCCTACGAGCAGTACTTC.

This clone has only one observation. Possible read error: a much larger clone is one base away. V gene TRBV5-4 combines with J gene TRBJ2-2; D gene ambiguous. The CDR3 is 11 amino acids. Germline CDR1 is SGHNT and CDR2 is YYREEE (reference sequence). Trimming took off 3 bases at V and 6 bases at J, with 3 bases between the two ends. The CDR3 sequence is CASSYSGELFF. DNA of the CDR3: TGTGCCAGCAGCTACTCCGGGGAGCTGTTTTTT.

The DNA for the CDR3 is TGTGCCAGCAGCTTAGATCTTTTTAACTATGGCTACACCTTC. It is translated as CASSLDLFNYGYTF. The chain is built from TRBV7-9 and TRBJ1-2; D is undetermined. V was clipped by 1 base and J by 1 base, with 7 bases between them. This CDR3 is built from 14 residues. CDR1 and CDR2 (germline): SEHNR, FQNEAQ (reference sequence).

The chain combines TRBV7-8 with TRBJ1-1, with D hard to call. Deletions cut 1 base from V and 6 bases from J, with 18 bases between. Germline V gene lookup returns CDR1 SGHVS and CDR2 FQNEAQ. The CDR3 sequence is 16 residues long. The CDR3: CASSLEYLGMEAEAFF. DNA of the CDR3: TGTGCCAGCAGCTTAGAGTATCTCGGGATGGAGGCTGAAGCTTTCTTT.

J is TRBJ2-7 and V is TRBV18; 8 bases fit TRBD1. The V gene's germline CDR1 is KGHSH and CDR2 LQKENI. V lost 5 bases to trimming and J lost 6 bases; unmatched junction nucleotides: 12. CDR3 length: 15 amino acids. The CDR3 DNA reads TGTGCCAGCTCAGCCGGACAGGGTATTTTCGGCGAGCAGTACTTC. Protein product: CASSAGQGIFGEQYF.

The chain combines TRBV4-1 with TRBJ2-4; the match to TRBD1 covers 11 bases. The V and J ends lost 5 bases and 6 bases, in that order; junction bases with no gene match: 6. CDR3 size: 15 residues. Germline values: CDR1 MGHRA, CDR2 YSYEKL. CDR3: CASSGGTGGGNIQYF. The CDR3 coding sequence is TGCGCCAGCAGCGGAGGGACAGGGGGAGGAAACATTCAGTACTTC.

The chain recombines TRBV6-5 with TRBJ2-1, with TRBD2 matching over 8 bases. Germline-derived CDR1 and CDR2 are MNHEY and SVGAGI. The length of the CDR3 is 14 residues. J was trimmed by 8 bases and V by 2 bases; bases with no gene match: 5. The CDR3 DNA reads TGTGCCAGCAGTTACCGGGGGGGTCAGGATGAGCAGTTCTTC. It translates to CASSYRGGQDEQFF.

The J gene is TRBJ2-3, the V gene TRBV9; unclear D gene. The V end was cut by 5 bases, the J end by 5 bases, with 12 bases between. Germline V CDR1 and CDR2: SGDLS, YYNGEE. This CDR3 has 13 amino acids. The CDR3 region is CASSRGAEDTQYF. CDR3 nucleotides: TGTGCCAGCAGTCGCGGAGCCGAAGATACGCAGTATTTT.

This clone was found once. Relative to the germline gene, one junction end is altered; a read error may explain this. V is TRBV5-6 and J is TRBJ2-1; D assignment may be TRBD1 or TRBD2 (6 bases each). The CDR3 has 12 residues. Germline lookup yields CDR1 SGHDT and CDR2 YYEEEE. The CDR3 loop reads CASSLAKAGEVF. The CDR3 DNA is TGTGCCAGCAGCTTGGCCAAGGCAGGGGAGGTCTTC.

The chain joins TRBV7-2 to TRBJ2-7; no definite D call. CDR3 length: 13 amino acids. Germline V gives CDR1 SGHTA, CDR2 FQGNSA. V lost 2 bases to trimming and J lost 2 bases, with 7 bases between them. For the CDR3, the DNA is TGTGCCAGCAGCTTACTACGGACCTACGAGCAGTACTTC. Protein product: CASSLLRTYEQYF.

The rearrangement links TRBV5-1 to TRBJ2-6; D possibly corresponds to TRBD2 (5 bases). Trimming cost V 0 bases and J 0 bases, with 13 bases left between them. This CDR3 is 18 amino acids long. The V gene's germline CDR1 is SGHRS and CDR2 YFSETQ. The CDR3 DNA reads TGCGCCAGCAGCTTGGACCTAGCAGAATTCTCTGGGGCCAACGTCCTGACTTTC. This gives the protein CASSLDLAEFSGANVLTF.

The rearrangement joins TRBV13 to TRBJ2-7; TRBD2 matches at 9 bases. The ends lost 0 bases at V and 4 bases at J; junction bases unmatched: 7. The CDR3 spans 16 residues. Germline assignment: CDR1 PRHDT and CDR2 FYEKMQ (reference sequence). The CDR3 sequence is CASSLGFSGSQYEQYF. CDR3 bases: TGTGCCAGCAGCTTAGGGTTTAGCGGGAGCCAATACGAGCAGTACTTC.

CDR3 sequence (DNA): TGTGCCAGCAGTGTGACAGGGGTTAACGAGCAGTACTTC. Its translation: CASSVTGVNEQYF. J is TRBJ2-7 and V is TRBV27, with TRBD1 identical over 8 bases. Germline V gene sequence: CDR1 MNHEY, CDR2 SMNVEV (reference sequence). The V segment lost 5 bases and the J segment 5 bases; nucleotides outside the gene matches: 5. This CDR3 has 13 amino acids.

This chain joins TRBV4-3 and TRBJ1-2; D possibly corresponds to TRBD1 (5 bases). The length of the CDR3 is 18 residues. Between the trimmed V and J ends, which lost 1 base and 5 bases, there was a span of 23 bases. CDR1 LGHNA and CDR2 YSLEER come from the germline V gene. CDR3 coding DNA: TGCGCCAGCAGCCAAGGCGATCGGGTGGGGGTTGGGGATTATGGCTACACCTTC. Translating it yields CASSQGDRVGVGDYGYTF.

For the CDR3, the DNA is TGCGCCAGCAGCCAAGGGACCAGGAAGGGGATGTCCTACGAGCAGTACTTC. Translating gives CASSQGTRKGMSYEQYF. The chain recombines TRBV4-1 with TRBJ2-7, with a weak D call TRBD1 (5 bases). This CDR3 has 17 residues. CDR1 is MGHRA, CDR2 YSYEKL, per germline. V was trimmed by 1 base and J by 1 base, leaving 17 bases between them.

The CDR3 sequence: CARSLRTGKHEQYF. CDR3 coding DNA: TGTGCCAGAAGCTTAAGGACAGGAAAACACGAGCAGTACTTC. This chain connects TRBV5-3 to TRBJ2-7; 7 bases agree with TRBD1. TRBV5-3 is an ORF, and what it does is uncertain. This CDR3 has 14 amino acids. The ends lost 2 bases at V and 5 bases at J; junction bases unmatched: 7.

The chain uses TRBV13 and TRBJ2-3; 7 nucleotides match TRBD1. Germline V gene sequence: CDR1 PRHDT, CDR2 FYEKMQ (reference sequence). This CDR3 has 16 residues. The junction had 6 bases not matched to a gene; V was cut back by 0 bases and J by 3 bases. CDR3 in DNA: TGTGCCAGCAGCTTAGGGATAACAGGGGCAACAGATACGCAGTATTTT. This encodes CASSLGITGATDTQYF.

The rearrangement uses TRBV13 and TRBJ2-7; D is perhaps TRBD1 (5 bases). The CDR3 has 15 amino acids. V lost 4 bases and J 0 bases, leaving 13 bases between the germline ends. From germline, CDR1 is PRHDT and CDR2 FYEKMQ (reference sequence). DNA for the CDR3: TGTGCCAGCAGCTCACAGGAAGGAATCTCCTACGAGCAGTACTTC. It translates to CASSSQEGISYEQYF.

J is TRBJ1-5 and V is TRBV2; D not resolved. The CDR3 runs to 15 residues. V was trimmed by 3 bases and J by 1 base, leaving 10 bases between them. Germline assignment: CDR1 SNHLY and CDR2 FYNNEI. CDR3 sequence (DNA): TGTGCCAGCAGTGATACCGGGTGGAGCAATCAGCCCCAGCATTTT. Translated: CASSDTGWSNQPQHF. The whole variable domain, filled in from reference TRBV2 and TRBJ1-5, reads EPEVTQTPSHQVTQMGQEVILRCVPISNHLYFYWYRQILGQKVEFLVSFYNNEISEKSEIFDDQFSVERPDGSNFTLKIRSTKLEDSAMYFCASSDTGWSNQPQHFGDGTRLSIL.

The chain employs TRBV28 and TRBJ1-5; D perhaps matches TRBD1 (5 bases). V lost 3 bases, J lost 6 bases, and 21 bases lay in between. The V gene's germline CDR1 is MDHEN and CDR2 SYDVKM. This CDR3 contains 17 residues. CDR3 sequence reads: CASSFFLGGEGSQPQHF. Written as DNA, the CDR3 is TGTGCCAGCAGTTTTTTCCTAGGAGGGGAGGGTTCTCAGCCCCAGCATTTT.

This clone was counted between two and nine times. Other nucleotide sequences from this sample produce the same CDR3. The J gene is TRBJ2-1, the V gene TRBV4-1, with TRBD2 identical over 15 bases. V trimming: 0 bases; J trimming: 6 bases; junction bases outside the gene matches: 0. Germline V gives CDR1 MGHRA, CDR2 YSYEKL. The CDR3 has 16 residues. This chain's CDR3 is CASSQEGLAGGNEQFF. The CDR3 nucleotides are TGCGCCAGCAGCCAAGAGGGACTAGCGGGAGGCAATGAGCAGTTCTTC.

Remarks on this clone: This same CDR3 is encoded by further DNA sequences in the sample. J is TRBJ1-1 and V is TRBV27; 10 bases match TRBD1. The junction had 5 bases not matched to a gene; V was cut back by 5 bases and J by 5 bases. The CDR3 covers 14 residues. The V gene's germline CDR1 is MNHEY and CDR2 SMNVEV (reference sequence). The CDR3 region has the DNA TGTGCCAGCAGTCTGACAGGGGGCGGGACTGAAGCTTTCTTT. Translating gives CASSLTGGGTEAFF.

This chain connects TRBV10-2 to TRBJ2-5; tentatively, D is TRBD1 (5 bases). CDR3 length equals 14 residues. Germline lookup yields CDR1 WSHSY and CDR2 SAAADI. The V and J ends lost 1 base and 2 bases respectively, with 8 bases between them. The CDR3 region is CASSEYRRQETQYF. In DNA, the CDR3 is TGCGCCAGCAGTGAGTACAGGAGACAAGAGACCCAGTACTTC.

The chain is built from TRBV27 and TRBJ1-4; D is ambiguous. V lost 2 bases and J lost 3, with 13 bases in between. Germline V lookup: CDR1 MNHEY, CDR2 SMNVEV (reference sequence). This CDR3 is 16 amino acids long. CDR3 sequence (DNA): TGTGCCAGCAGTTTACTGCGGCCCACCGCTAATGAAAAACTGTTTTTT. This codes for CASSLLRPTANEKLFF.

The chain recombines TRBV4-1 with TRBJ1-5; TRBD1 might be the D (5 bases). V lost 0 bases and J lost 5, with 11 bases in between. The CDR3 spans 15 residues. The V gene's germline CDR1 is MGHRA and CDR2 YSYEKL. The CDR3 sequence: CASSQDTGTYQPQHF. CDR3 nucleotide sequence: TGCGCCAGCAGCCAAGATACCGGGACCTATCAGCCCCAGCATTTT.

This chain connects TRBV27 to TRBJ2-1; 10 nucleotides align to TRBD1. The CDR3 is made up of 15 amino acids. Germline V gene sequence: CDR1 MNHEY, CDR2 SMNVEV (reference sequence). Unmatched junction bases numbered 10, after V lost 5 bases and J lost 9 bases. The CDR3 protein is CASSPGTGVIAEQFF. The CDR3 coding sequence is TGTGCCAGCAGTCCCGGGACAGGGGTTATCGCTGAGCAGTTCTTC.

The genes are TRBV27 and TRBJ1-1, with 10 bases fitting TRBD1. The trim removed 6 bases at V and 1 base at J, leaving 2 bases unmatched. The length of the CDR3 is 14 residues. Per germline, CDR1 MNHEY and CDR2 SMNVEV (reference sequence). The CDR3 DNA reads TGTGCCAGCAGGGGACAGGGGACGAACACTGAAGCTTTCTTT. Protein sequence: CASRGQGTNTEAFF.

This sequence joins TRBV11-2 and TRBJ1-1, with TRBD1 matching over 8 bases. Looked up from germline, CDR1 is SGHAT and CDR2 is FQNNGV. The CDR3 loop spans 14 amino acids. The V segment lost 4 bases and the J segment 3 bases; nucleotides outside the gene matches: 4. CDR3 sequence (DNA): TGTGCCAGCAGCTCGGCAGGGGGCTACACTGAAGCTTTCTTT. It encodes CASSSAGGYTEAFF.

The chain couples TRBV6-5 to TRBJ1-4; D is possibly TRBD1 (6 bases). This CDR3 is 15 amino acids long. The V gene lost 0 bases and the J gene lost 8 bases, with 13 bases spanning the gap. From germline, CDR1 is MNHEY and CDR2 SVGAGI. CDR3 sequence reads: CASSYSIGGGEKLFF. CDR3 nucleotide sequence: TGTGCCAGCAGTTACTCGATAGGGGGAGGCGAAAAACTGTTTTTT.